These 22 T cell receptor beta chains share one sample of origin, sequenced in a study of cytomegalovirus exposure and HLA in healthy donors. Amplification used 60 Vbeta primers and 13 Jbeta primers. Profiled with immunoSEQ multiplex PCR; TCRdb holds only in-frame clones, not every one. The sample consists of around 130,000 clones, about 81% of them appearing once. Sequencing used PBMCs. Source of these receptors: a man in his forties in good health and CMV-seronegative.

The rearrangement uses TRBV27 and TRBJ2-7; a weak D match, TRBD2 (6 bases). Germline assignment: CDR1 MNHEY and CDR2 SMNVEV (reference sequence). The CDR3 is 13 residues long. V was clipped by 10 bases and J by 3 bases, with 16 bases between them. As DNA, the CDR3 is TGTGCCACGCAGGAGGGGATCCGCTACGAGCAGTACTTC. Translation gives CATQEGIRYEQYF.

Concerning this clone itself: Other DNA sequences of this sample code for an identical CDR3. V is TRBV6-4 and J is TRBJ2-2; D gene ambiguous. Germline V gene data show CDR1 as MRHNA and CDR2 as SNTAGT. The CDR3 totals 13 residues. The V gene lost 5 bases and the J gene lost 3 bases, with 7 bases spanning the gap. Here the CDR3 reads CASSLADTGELFF. In nucleotides, the CDR3 is TGTGCCAGCAGTTTAGCAGACACCGGGGAGCTGTTTTTT.

The V call is TRBV9, the J call TRBJ2-7; 7 positions agree with TRBD2. CDR1 is SGDLS, CDR2 YYNGEE, per germline. The CDR3 has 15 amino acids. J gave up 9 bases and V 7 bases, and 19 bases lay outside the gene matches. The DNA for the CDR3 is TGTGCCAGCTCTCGCCGCGGCGGGAGCTCCCACGGGCAGTACTTC. Translated: CASSRRGGSSHGQYF. Full variable domain (remainder filled in from reference TRBV9 and TRBJ2-7): DSGVTQTPKHLITATGQRVTLRCSPRSGDLSVYWYQQSLDQGLQFLIQYYNGEERAKGNILERFSAQQFPDLHSELNLSSLELGDSALYFCASSRRGGSSHGQYFGPGTRLTVT.

This clone came up a few times. The rearrangement links TRBV28 to TRBJ1-2; D perhaps matches TRBD1 (6 bases). Trimming shortened V by 9 bases and J by 2 bases, and 19 bases separated the two germline ends. The CDR3 totals 15 residues. Germline assignment: CDR1 MDHEN and CDR2 SYDVKM. The CDR3 sequence: CASQTGGAENYGYTF. The DNA of the CDR3 is TGTGCCAGTCAAACGGGGGGGGCCGAGAACTATGGCTACACCTTC.

As DNA, the CDR3 is TGTGCCATCAGTGACGGGACAGGCGGTAACACTGAAGCTTTCTTT. Translating gives CAISDGTGGNTEAFF. This chain connects TRBV10-3 to TRBJ1-1, with 8 bases that match TRBD1. The CDR3 length is 15 residues. Trimming at V came to 3 bases and at J to 2 bases, leaving 5 bases not matched to a gene. From germline, CDR1 is ENHRY and CDR2 SYGVKD.

The chain uses TRBV4-3 and TRBJ2-1; D is perhaps TRBD1 (5 bases). From germline, CDR1 is LGHNA and CDR2 YSLEER. The CDR3 has 16 residues. V was shortened by 0 bases and J by 6 bases, with 15 bases between the two germline ends. CDR3 in DNA: TGCGCCAGCAGCCAAGAGAAGGGTTTTAGGGGCAATGAGCAGTTCTTC. This sequence encodes CASSQEKGFRGNEQFF.

The rearrangement uses TRBV7-7 and TRBJ1-3; D remains unclear. The ends were cut back, 5 bases at V and 2 bases at J, with 7 bases in the middle. This CDR3 is 13 amino acids long. Per the germline V gene, CDR1 is SSHAT and CDR2 is FNYEAQ (reference sequence). The CDR3 nucleotides are TGTGCCAGCAGCCCGGGAACTGGAAACACCATATATTTT. Its translation: CASSPGTGNTIYF. The full variable domain, with the rest looked up from reference TRBV7-7 and TRBJ1-3, is GAGVSQSPRYKVTKRGQDVTLRCDPISSHATLYWYQQALGQGPEFLTYFNYEAQPDKSGLPSDRFSAERPEGSISTLTIQRTEQRDSAMYRCASSPGTGNTIYFGEGSWLTVV.

This chain uses TRBV10-1 with TRBJ2-3, with a possible D match to TRBD1 (5 bases). V gave up 2 bases and J gave up 4 bases, with 13 bases separating them. CDR3 length: 15 amino acids. Germline assignment: CDR1 WNHNN and CDR2 SYGVQD (reference sequence). CDR3 coding DNA: TGCGCCAGCAGTGAGGGCCAAGCAGGGTCAGATACGCAGTATTTT. Its translation: CASSEGQAGSDTQYF.

This chain connects TRBV7-9 to TRBJ2-2, with 7 nucleotides matching TRBD1. With V trimmed by 9 bases and J by 0 bases, 7 bases remained unmatched. In germline, CDR1 is SEHNR, CDR2 FQNEAQ (reference sequence). The CDR3 sequence is 15 residues long. The CDR3 bases are TGTGCCAGAGATAAGGGGGCCTCGAACACCGGGGAGCTGTTTTTT. It codes for CARDKGASNTGELFF.

This chain uses TRBV27 with TRBJ2-7, with a possible D match to TRBD2 (5 bases). Per germline, CDR1 MNHEY and CDR2 SMNVEV (reference sequence). V lost 5 bases, J lost 3 bases, and 11 bases lay in between. This CDR3 region has 13 residues. CDR3 nucleotide sequence: TGTGCCAGCAGTGAGGGTATGGGCTACGAGCAGTACTTC. Its translation: CASSEGMGYEQYF.

Turning to this clone: At one end the junction does not follow the germline gene, possibly because of a read error. V usage is TRBV7-9 and J usage is TRBJ1-6, with D possibly being TRBD1 (6 bases). CDR3 length: 15 residues. Germline CDR1 and CDR2: SEHNR and FQNEAQ (reference sequence). This CDR3 is CSSSLGGGPNSPLHF. The CDR3 DNA sequence: TGTTCCAGCAGCCTAGGGGGGGGTCCTAATTCACCCCTCCACTTT.

This clone was seen a single time. The chain uses TRBV14 and TRBJ2-1; TRBD1 might be the D (5 bases). The germline V gene has CDR1 SGHDN and CDR2 FVKESK. V gave up 4 bases and J gave up 6 bases, with 16 bases separating them. The CDR3 length is 15 residues. The CDR3 DNA reads as TGTGCCAGCAGCCCCCCCTGGGGCTTTCGCAATGAGCAGTTCTTC. It encodes CASSPPWGFRNEQFF.

V is TRBV30 and J is TRBJ1-2, with D uncertain. Germline CDR1 GTSNPN, CDR2 SVGIG (reference sequence). The CDR3 has 17 residues. V was trimmed by 4 bases and J by 4 bases, leaving 25 bases between them. CDR3 coding DNA: TGTGCCTGGATAGGAAAGGCTGCCGGGGAAGATTCCTATGGCTACACCTTC. Protein product: CAWIGKAAGEDSYGYTF.

CDR3 DNA sequence: TGTGCCAGCTCACCACCGCAGGGTGGATGGGCTTTCTTT. It yields the protein CASSPPQGGWAFF. The chain employs TRBV18 and TRBJ1-1, with a tentative D call TRBD1 (5 bases). Germline loops: CDR1 KGHSH, CDR2 LQKENI. CDR3 length: 13 residues. The V gene lost 0 bases and the J gene lost 11 bases, with 13 bases spanning the gap.

The gene calls are TRBV19 and TRBJ1-5; the D gene is possibly TRBD1 (5 bases). V was pared by 7 bases and J by 9 bases, with 16 bases between. CDR3 length: 13 residues. CDR1 LNHDA and CDR2 SQIVND come from the germline V gene (reference sequence). Here the CDR3 DNA reads TGTGCCAGTAAGCTGCAGGGCGGGGGGCCCCAGCATTTT. Amino acid sequence: CASKLQGGGPQHF. The full variable domain, its missing parts supplied by reference TRBV19 and TRBJ1-5, is DGGITQSPKYLFRKEGQNVTLSCEQNLNHDAMYWYRQDPGQGLRLIYYSQIVNDFQKGDIAEGYSVSREKKESFPLTVTSAQKNPTAFYLCASKLQGGGPQHFGDGTRLSIL.

The chain has TRBV7-8 and TRBJ1-5, with 9 bases matching TRBD1. Trimming removed 5 bases from V and 6 bases from J; junction bases left unmatched: 8. This CDR3 region has 15 residues. Germline loops: CDR1 SGHVS, CDR2 FQNEAQ. The chain's CDR3 is CASSQGQGQVQPQHF. The DNA of the CDR3 is TGTGCCAGCAGCCAGGGACAGGGACAGGTTCAGCCCCAGCATTTT.

The V and J genes are TRBV7-9 and TRBJ1-2; weak D call: TRBD1 (6 bases). V was shortened by 1 base and J by 8 bases, with 14 bases between the two germline ends. Looked up from germline, CDR1 is SEHNR and CDR2 is FQNEAQ (reference sequence). The CDR3 is 14 residues long. The CDR3 loop is CASSLGSGGKGYTF. The CDR3 nucleotides are TGTGCCAGCAGCTTAGGTTCGGGGGGCAAAGGCTACACCTTC.

The genes are TRBV6-5 and TRBJ2-1, with 8 bases matching TRBD2. This CDR3 spans 14 amino acids. V dropped 1 base and J dropped 6; count of bases not matched to a gene: 2. Germline V lookup: CDR1 MNHEY, CDR2 SVGAGI. The CDR3 sequence is CASSYWTSSNEQFF. In DNA form, the CDR3 reads TGTGCCAGCAGTTACTGGACTAGCTCCAATGAGCAGTTCTTC.

The table lists this clone with a few counts. Since a far larger clone is one base different, this is likely a read error. V and J are TRBV5-4 and TRBJ2-7, with 14 bases identical to TRBD2. The CDR3 loop spans 14 amino acids. Germline CDR1 and CDR2: SGHNT and YYREEE (reference sequence). The V and J ends lost 0 bases and 7 bases, in that order; junction bases with no gene match: 0. CDR3 amino acids: CASSLGTSGGEQYF. The CDR3 DNA is TGTGCCAGCAGCTTGGGGACTAGCGGGGGGGAGCAGTACTTC.

The gene calls are TRBV6-5 and TRBJ1-2; the match to TRBD1 covers 7 bases. The CDR3 extends over 14 amino acids. Germline lookup yields CDR1 MNHEY and CDR2 SVGAGI. V lost 6 bases to trimming and J lost 4 bases; unmatched junction nucleotides: 8. The CDR3 spells CASRAGTESYGYTF. In DNA, the CDR3 is TGTGCCAGCAGAGCCGGGACAGAGAGCTATGGCTACACCTTC.

The rearrangement links TRBV11-2 to TRBJ2-1, with 14 bases fitting TRBD2. Germline lookup yields CDR1 SGHAT and CDR2 FQNNGV. V shed 6 bases, J shed 9 bases, and the junction held 13 bases outside the gene matches. The CDR3 loop spans 17 amino acids. The CDR3 spells CASSTAGTSGSEGEQFF. The CDR3 nucleotides read TGTGCCAGCAGTACGGCGGGGACTAGCGGGAGTGAGGGTGAGCAGTTCTTC.

The chain combines TRBV4-3 with TRBJ1-2; TRBD1 is a possible D gene (5 bases). Trimming removed 1 base at V and 1 base at J, with 10 bases between. CDR3 length equals 15 residues. CDR1 is LGHNA and CDR2 is YSLEER in the germline V gene. The CDR3 region is CASSQGGVGNYGYTF. The DNA of the CDR3 is TGCGCCAGCAGCCAAGGGGGGGTTGGTAACTATGGCTACACCTTC.